A single sample is the source of the 16 T cell receptor beta chains below, sequenced in a study of T-cell reconstitution after alpha-beta-depleted transplantation in children. The TCRbeta library was prepared with unique molecular identifiers. TCRdb reprocessed the PCR reads with MiXCR, giving one entry per CDR3 protein. Of 700,000 or so distinct CDR3 sequences listed, 13% are singletons. The specimen was PBMCs, collected before TCRalphabeta/CD19-depleted stem cell transplant. These receptors were taken from a girl aged 2 to 9 with congenital amegakaryocytic thrombocytopenia, due to receive a stem cell transplant.

The chain is built from TRBV7-9 and TRBJ2-2, with D hard to call. Germline CDR1 and CDR2: SEHNR and FQNEAQ (reference sequence). V lost 3 bases, J lost 3 bases, and 11 bases lay in between. There are 15 residues in the CDR3. CDR3 protein: CASSFYQAYTGELFF. In nucleotides, the CDR3 is TGTGCCAGCAGCTTCTACCAGGCGTACACCGGGGAGCTGTTTTTT. The full variable domain, completed using reference TRBV7-9 and TRBJ2-2, is DTGVSQNPRHKITKRGQNVTFRCDPISEHNRLYWYRQTLGQGPEFLTYFQNEAQLEKSRLLSDRFSAERPKGSFSTLEIQRTEQGDSAMYLCASSFYQAYTGELFFGEGSRLTVL.

This sequence joins TRBV20-1 and TRBJ2-7, with 9 bases that match TRBD2. Germline V gene data show CDR1 as DFQATT and CDR2 as SNEGSKA (reference sequence). Trimming at V came to 3 bases and at J to 4 bases, leaving 7 bases not matched to a gene. The CDR3 has 14 residues. CDR3 amino acids: CSASSRLAVYEQYF. The CDR3 nucleotides are TGCAGTGCTAGTTCAAGACTAGCGGTTTACGAGCAGTACTTC.

There are a few counts of this clonotype. The J gene is TRBJ2-3, the V gene TRBV9, with D possibly called TRBD1 or TRBD2 (7 bases each). The ends were cut back, 3 bases at V and 2 bases at J, with 13 bases in the middle. Looked up from germline, CDR1 is SGDLS and CDR2 is YYNGEE. The CDR3 is 15 residues long. The CDR3 nucleotides are TGTGCCAGCAGCGAGCAGGGGGGGGACACAGATACGCAGTATTTT. It translates to CASSEQGGDTDTQYF.

The gene calls are TRBV12-3 or TRBV12-4 and TRBJ1-2, with TRBD1 as a possible D gene (6 bases). This CDR3 has 15 residues. V was shortened by 6 bases and J by 0 bases, with 14 bases between the two germline ends. The CDR3 DNA is TGTGCCAGCAGACCTACAGGGAAGGCTAACTATGGCTACACCTTC. This gives the protein CASRPTGKANYGYTF.

There are many counts of this clonotype. CDR3 in DNA: TGCGCCAGCAGCTTGTATCTGGACCAAGAGACCCAGTACTTC. It translates to CASSLYLDQETQYF. The chain carries TRBV5-1 and TRBJ2-5; no clear D. The CDR3 covers 14 residues. Trimming removed 1 base from V and 0 bases from J, with 7 bases in between. Germline CDR1 reads SGHRS; CDR2 reads YFSETQ.

This clonotype has more than one count but fewer than ten. This rearrangement joins TRBV11-2 to TRBJ2-1; 8 bases map to TRBD2. Germline lookup yields CDR1 SGHAT and CDR2 FQNNGV. This CDR3 has 15 residues. V was clipped by 3 bases and J by 4 bases; unmatched bases: 5. The CDR3: CASSFNSGTYNEQFF. CDR3 sequence (DNA): TGTGCCAGCAGCTTTAATAGCGGGACTTACAATGAGCAGTTCTTC.

This clonotype was detected many times. V gene TRBV18 combines with J gene TRBJ1-5; TRBD1 is a possible D gene (5 bases). The ends were cut back, 2 bases at V and 0 bases at J, with 8 bases in the middle. The CDR3 totals 15 residues. The germline CDR1 and CDR2 sequences are KGHSH and LQKENI. The CDR3, as DNA: TGTGCCAGCTCACCAATCGGGACTAGCAATCAGCCCCAGCATTTT. Amino acid sequence: CASSPIGTSNQPQHF.

This clonotype was seen many times. The rearrangement uses TRBV20-1 and TRBJ2-3; 8 nucleotides align to TRBD2. The CDR3 consists of 13 residues. Germline V gene lookup returns CDR1 DFQATT and CDR2 SNEGSKA (reference sequence). Trimming at V came to 5 bases and at J to 4 bases, leaving 5 bases not matched to a gene. For the CDR3, the DNA is TGCAGTGCTGGGAGCGGGGGCGCAGATACGCAGTATTTT. Amino acid sequence: CSAGSGGADTQYF.

Ten or more counts support this clonotype. The chain links TRBV20-1 to TRBJ2-7, with 9 positions matching TRBD2. Unmatched junction bases numbered 6, after V lost 6 bases and J lost 0 bases. The CDR3 is made up of 14 amino acids. Germline-derived CDR1 and CDR2 are DFQATT and SNEGSKA (reference sequence). Written as DNA, the CDR3 is TGCAGTGCGCCTGATAGCGGGAGCTCCTACGAGCAGTACTTC. Encoded protein: CSAPDSGSSYEQYF.

This clonotype was detected only a few times. V gene TRBV5-6 combines with J gene TRBJ2-7; TRBD2 might be the D (5 bases). Trimming removed 2 bases at V and 7 bases at J, with 22 bases between. The CDR3 is 16 residues long. CDR1 is SGHDT and CDR2 is YYEEEE in the germline V gene. The CDR3 nucleotides are TGTGCCAGCAGCTTAGACCCGGGGTGGTCATCGAGGGAGCAGTACTTC. Its translation: CASSLDPGWSSREQYF. Drawing the rest from reference TRBV5-6 and TRBJ2-7, the complete variable domain is DAGVTQSPTHLIKTRGQQVTLRCSPKSGHDTVSWYQQALGQGPQFIFQYYEEEERQRGNFPDRFSGHQFPNYSSELNVNALLLGDSALYLCASSLDPGWSSREQYFGPGTRLTVT.

This clonotype was seen many times. The CDR3 bases are TGTGCCAGCAGCTCGACGCAGGGGGCGGCTAATGAAAAACTGTTTTTT. Its translation: CASSSTQGAANEKLFF. The V call is TRBV7-9, the J call TRBJ1-4; 8 nucleotides line up with TRBD1. With 4 bases clipped from V and 3 bases from J, the junction kept 7 bases outside the gene matches. This CDR3 has 16 residues. Germline V gene lookup returns CDR1 SEHNR and CDR2 FQNEAQ (reference sequence).

This clonotype was detected ten times or more. The chain combines TRBV9 with TRBJ2-1, with 10 bases that match TRBD2. Germline CDR1 SGDLS, CDR2 YYNGEE. CDR3 length: 16 residues. V shed 3 bases and J 3 bases; nucleotides not matched to a gene: 6. This CDR3 reads CASSDRLAGLYNEQFF. The DNA of the CDR3 is TGTGCCAGCAGCGACAGACTAGCGGGTCTCTACAATGAGCAGTTCTTC.

There are many counts of this clonotype. The DNA for the CDR3 is TGTGCCAGCACCAGACAGGGTGACTATGGCTACACCTTC. Its protein product is CASTRQGDYGYTF. The V call is TRBV12-3 or TRBV12-4, the J call TRBJ1-2, with 7 bases aligning to TRBD1. The V and J ends lost 7 bases and 3 bases, in that order; junction bases with no gene match: 5. This CDR3 region has 13 residues.

This clonotype appeared many times. The chain couples TRBV7-9 to TRBJ2-7; the D gene could be TRBD1 or TRBD2 (6 bases each). Germline V gene data show CDR1 as SEHNR and CDR2 as FQNEAQ (reference sequence). V gave up 3 bases and J gave up 2 bases, with 14 bases separating them. CDR3 length: 15 residues. CDR3 region: CASSFVGGLTYEQYF. The CDR3 nucleotides are TGTGCCAGCAGCTTTGTTGGGGGGCTTACCTACGAGCAGTACTTC.

This clonotype has at least ten counts. The chain recombines TRBV20-1 with TRBJ2-7, with unresolved D. Per the germline V gene, CDR1 is DFQATT and CDR2 is SNEGSKA (reference sequence). V was trimmed by 3 bases and J by 0 bases, leaving 9 bases between them. The CDR3 runs 13 residues. This chain's CDR3 is CSARMRSSYEQYF. CDR3 nucleotide sequence: TGCAGTGCTAGGATGCGTAGCTCCTACGAGCAGTACTTC.

This chain connects TRBV4-1 to TRBJ2-1, with 8 bases aligning to TRBD2. The V gene's germline CDR1 is MGHRA and CDR2 YSYEKL. V lost 0 bases to trimming and J lost 2 bases; unmatched junction nucleotides: 3. CDR3 size: 16 residues. The chain's CDR3 is CASSQDLSGAYNEQFF. The CDR3 DNA follows: TGCGCCAGCAGCCAAGATCTTAGCGGGGCCTACAATGAGCAGTTCTTC.